This T cell receptor (beta chain) was sequenced in a study of CD8 T cells in ankylosing spondylitis. There are many counts of this clonotype. Its antigen is undetermined. From the 5' RACE reads, TCRdb called clonotypes with MiXCR, one entry per CDR3 protein. The sample records approximately 520,000 distinct CDR3 sequences, about 5.4% being singletons. Regarding the study as a whole: The study identified a TCR beta motif of several highly homologous variants that appeared characteristic of ankylosing spondylitis blood.

Germline V lookup: CDR1 SGHKS, CDR2 YYEKEE (reference sequence). This CDR3 contains 16 residues. J gave up 3 bases and V 4 bases, and 9 bases lay outside the gene matches. The specimen sequenced was blood, either unsorted or a sorted T cell fraction (not recorded which). The chain carries TRBV5-5 and TRBJ1-5; 8 nucleotides match TRBD1. This TCR derives from a male donor with ankylosing spondylitis. The CDR3 protein is CASSRTGTGYNQPQHF. The CDR3, as DNA: TGTGCCAGCAGCCGAACCGGGACAGGATACAATCAGCCCCAGCATTTT.